This T cell receptor (beta chain) came from a study of T cell changes during pregnancy in multiple sclerosis. TCRdb's table, derived via immunoSEQ multiplex PCR, lists solely in-frame clones and lacks some. This table holds tens of thousands of clones, 75% to 95% found once. Trimming at V came to 6 bases and at J to 1 base, leaving 8 bases not matched to a gene. CDR1 MNHNY and CDR2 SVGAGI come from the germline V gene (reference sequence). The CDR3 contains 16 residues. Source: CD4+ T cells from peripheral blood mononuclear cells, taken after pregnancy. The chain recombines TRBV6-6 with TRBJ1-3; 8 bases map to TRBD1. The TCR was taken from a female donor in good health, enrolled as a control in a pregnancy study. CDR3 DNA sequence: TGTGCCAGCAGATTTGGACAGGGTGGGTCTGGAAACACCATATATTTT. Translating it yields CASRFGQGGSGNTIYF.